This paragraph reports one TCR beta chain. The CDR3 runs to 15 residues. The V end was cut by 4 bases, the J end by 7 bases, with 19 bases between. Germline CDR1 reads KGHDR; CDR2 reads SFDVKD. The sample is drawn from a study of blood T cell repertoires in COVID-19. For the study at large: Researchers got acute and convalescent COVID-19 samples from the United States, Italy and Spain.

Authors' analysis steps: Amplifying reference gene primers gave estimates of nucleated cell counts. The assay was immunoSEQ multiplex PCR, and TCRdb's table has in-frame clones only and misses some. V, J and clone size were drawn from that table, and D and trimming were deduced from the DNA. Here the sample spans almost 200,000 clones, about 85% being singletons. The sequencing sample was made of peripheral blood. V and J are TRBV24-1 and TRBJ2-7; unclear D gene. The sequence was obtained from a man between 60 and 75 years old with COVID-19, enrolled during active disease. The CDR3 is CATSDHTRPTGEQYF. DNA of the CDR3: TGTGCCACCAGTGACCACACTCGTCCGACTGGGGAGCAGTACTTC.